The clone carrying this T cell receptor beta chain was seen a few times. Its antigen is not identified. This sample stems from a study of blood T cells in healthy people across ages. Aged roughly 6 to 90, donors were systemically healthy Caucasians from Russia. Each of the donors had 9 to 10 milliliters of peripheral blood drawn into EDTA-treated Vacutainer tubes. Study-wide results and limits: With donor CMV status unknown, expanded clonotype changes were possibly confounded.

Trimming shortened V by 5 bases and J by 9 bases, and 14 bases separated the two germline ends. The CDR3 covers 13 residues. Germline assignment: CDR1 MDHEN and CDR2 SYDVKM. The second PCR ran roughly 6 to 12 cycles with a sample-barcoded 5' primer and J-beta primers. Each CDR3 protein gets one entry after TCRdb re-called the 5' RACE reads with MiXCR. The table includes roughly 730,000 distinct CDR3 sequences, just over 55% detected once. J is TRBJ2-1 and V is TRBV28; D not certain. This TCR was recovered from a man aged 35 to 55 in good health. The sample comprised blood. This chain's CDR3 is CASSPPVLREQFF. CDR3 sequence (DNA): TGTGCCAGCAGTCCCCCGGTTTTGCGTGAGCAGTTCTTC.